This TCR beta chain was identified in a study of T-cell memory formation after mild COVID-19. TCRdb itself ran the 5' RACE reads through MiXCR, one entry per CDR3 protein. The data show 250,000 to 350,000 distinct CDR3 sequences, roughly 15% seen once. Trimming cost V 1 base and J 0 bases, with 9 bases left between them. The CDR3 extends over 15 amino acids. CDR1 and CDR2 (germline): SGHRS, YFSETQ. The chain is built from TRBV5-1 and TRBJ2-3; the D is unclear. This clonotype was sampled from a man younger than 35 who had mild COVID-19 (a few samples of this study predate the infection). Cell type and time point are not known. Sequencing was performed on PBMCs or a T cell subset sorted from them (not recorded which). CDR3 DNA sequence: TGCGCCAGCAGCTTGAGGCAGGAAAGCACAGATACGCAGTATTTT. Its protein is CASSLRQESTDTQYF.